Listed below are T cell receptor beta chains from one sample, sequenced in a study of blood T cells in healthy people across ages. TCRdb redid the calling of the 5' RACE reads with MiXCR, one entry per CDR3 protein. The sample lists about 1 million distinct CDR3 sequences, around 27% occurring once. The same data also went into a second study, on T cells of mothers and their children.

The source material was blood. The receptors originated from a girl aged 2 to 10 in good health. Both conserved end residues are part of each CDR3.

cdr3_aa j_call v_call
CSVDFLGVPPDTQYF TRBJ2-3 TRBV29-1
CASSTGTLYEQYF TRBJ2-7 TRBV7-9
CASSDRDTGYEQYF TRBJ2-7 TRBV7-9
CARPRAGRDYGYTF TRBJ1-2 TRBV12-3/TRBV12-4
CASSLFILTSGMSTDTQYF TRBJ2-3 TRBV5-1
CASSQGPGTAEETQYF TRBJ2-5 TRBV4-2
CASSLGSAGGQETQYF TRBJ2-5 TRBV7-9
CAIRDGTSGYNEQFF TRBJ2-1 TRBV10-3
CASNSGGRGSYYEQYF TRBJ2-7 TRBV6-6
CASSKGLTGANSPLHF TRBJ1-6 TRBV5-1
CSARDTRTSETYEQYF TRBJ2-7 TRBV20-1
CASSRGQQRNNEQFF TRBJ2-1 TRBV7-2
CSAEGYSTDTQYF TRBJ2-3 TRBV20-1
CASSSRGGMNNEQFF TRBJ2-1 TRBV11-2
CASRGQESRAFF TRBJ1-1 TRBV28
CASSARTGKEVNTEAFF TRBJ1-1 TRBV9
CASSLAGGLGQPQHF TRBJ1-5 TRBV7-2
CASRTGGNNEKLFF TRBJ1-4 TRBV6-6
CATGTSHEQFF TRBJ2-1 TRBV24-1
CSVADGQGLYGETQYF TRBJ2-5 TRBV29-1